This is a list of T cell receptor beta chains from one sample in a study of T cells in localized non-small cell lung cancer. The method was immunoSEQ multiplex PCR; TCRdb's version includes in-frame clones alone and lacks a portion of them. Of 20,000 to 25,000 clones detected, about 89% appear once; the ten largest clones hold about an eighth. The sequences come from peripheral blood, collected before any cancer treatment. The receptors stem from a male donor aged 60 or over with stage I lung adenocarcinoma. Both conserved end residues are part of each CDR3. Fields, in order: clone size, V gene, D gene, J gene, CDR3 protein, CDR3 DNA. A D gene is named only where the DNA matches it firmly. The listing skips clone size in some rows; elsewhere it reads once, few, many or a size class.

>.|TRBV18|.|TRBJ2-7
CASSGDSGSYEQYF
TGTGCCAGCTCAGGTGACTCAGGGTCCTACGAGCAGTACTTC
>.|TRBV29-1|TRBD1|TRBJ2-1
CSVEPTGGNEQFF
TGCAGCGTTGAGCCAACAGGGGGCAATGAGCAGTTCTTC
>.|TRBV19|.|TRBJ1-5
CASSIFGQSEQPQHF
TGTGCCAGTAGTATTTTCGGTCAGTCGGAACAGCCCCAGCATTTT
>.|TRBV10-2|TRBD2|TRBJ2-7
CASSDPPRSIAGENEQYF
TGCGCCAGCAGTGATCCGCCCCGCTCCATAGCGGGAGAGAACGAGCAGTACTTC
>.|TRBV30|.|TRBJ1-1
CAWSGQPRLNTEAFF
TGTGCCTGGAGTGGCCAGCCCAGACTGAACACTGAAGCTTTCTTT
>.|TRBV5-1|TRBD2|TRBJ2-1
CASVPGTSGSDEQFF
TGCGCCAGCGTTCCCGGGACTAGCGGGAGCGACGAGCAGTTCTTC
>.|TRBV5-1|TRBD1|TRBJ1-1
CASSWPIGTGVNTEAFF
TGCGCCAGCAGCTGGCCGATCGGGACAGGGGTTAACACTGAAGCTTTCTTT
>.|TRBV19|.|TRBJ2-1
CASSISFISYNEQFF
TGTGCCAGTAGTATCTCATTTATATCCTACAATGAGCAGTTCTTC
>once|TRBV19|TRBD1|TRBJ1-2
CASSRGDRVHGYTF
TGTGCCAGTAGTAGGGGCGACAGGGTTCACGGCTACACCTTC
>once|TRBV28|.|TRBJ1-2
CASSLSGINYGYTF
TGTGCCAGCAGTTTGTCAGGGATCAACTATGGCTACACCTTC
>.|TRBV6-4|.|TRBJ2-3
CASSSGPDPADTQYF
TGTGCCAGCTCTTCCGGGCCAGACCCGGCAGATACGCAGTATTTT
>once|TRBV28|TRBD1|TRBJ1-5
CASSLTGDNQPQHF
TGTGCCAGCAGTTTGACAGGGGACAATCAGCCCCAGCATTTT
>.|TRBV6-5|TRBD1|TRBJ1-5
CASTGQGNQPQHF
TGTGCCAGCACGGGACAGGGCAATCAGCCCCAGCATTTT
>.|TRBV9|TRBD2|TRBJ2-1
CASSVGEGPGLNEQFF
TGTGCCAGCAGCGTAGGGGAGGGGCCAGGCCTCAATGAGCAGTTCTTC
>.|TRBV5-1|.|TRBJ1-2
CASSPTTGIDYGYTF
TGCGCCAGCAGTCCGACAACAGGCATCGACTATGGCTACACCTTC
>.|TRBV29-1|.|TRBJ2-7
CSVVFPGTREQYF
TGCAGCGTTGTTTTCCCAGGGACTCGGGAGCAGTACTTC
>.|TRBV28|.|TRBJ2-1
CASSFSRSSIDEQFF
TGTGCCAGCAGTTTCTCTCGGTCTAGCATAGATGAGCAGTTCTTC
>once|TRBV14|TRBD2|TRBJ2-7
CASSHGLAGIHWGYEQYF
TGTGCCAGCAGCCACGGGCTAGCGGGGATCCATTGGGGCTACGAGCAGTACTTC
>.|TRBV5-1|.|TRBJ1-1
CASRIGVAEAFF
TGCGCCAGCAGAATCGGGGTAGCTGAAGCTTTCTTT
>.|TRBV21-1|.|TRBJ1-2
CASSHSPGQGFNYGYTF
TGTGCCAGCAGCCATTCCCCGGGACAGGGCTTTAACTATGGCTACACCTTC
>.|TRBV28|.|TRBJ1-1
CASSSPGTVNTEAFF
TGTGCCAGCAGTTCCCCCGGGACGGTGAACACTGAAGCTTTCTTT
>.|TRBV5-1|.|TRBJ2-7
CASTRDSNYEQYF
TGCGCCAGCACGCGGGACAGCAATTACGAGCAGTACTTC
>.|TRBV21-1|.|TRBJ2-7
CASSKGTALRGDEQYF
TGTGCCAGCAGCAAAGGGACAGCCTTAAGGGGGGACGAGCAGTACTTC
>few|TRBV5-8|.|TRBJ2-1
CASSSWPAGETQFF
TGTGCCAGCAGCTCTTGGCCAGCAGGGGAGACACAGTTCTTC
>.|TRBV19|.|TRBJ1-5
CASSTAVGSDQPQHF
TGTGCCAGTAGTACTGCAGTAGGGTCTGATCAGCCCCAGCATTTT
>.|TRBV7-8|TRBD1|TRBJ1-1
CASSPRQGLNTEAFF
TGTGCCAGCAGCCCCCGACAGGGTTTGAACACTGAAGCTTTCTTT
>.|TRBV5-1|.|TRBJ2-1
CASSLDGGGNEQFF
TGCGCCAGCAGCTTGGATGGAGGGGGCAATGAGCAGTTCTTC
>.|TRBV7-9|TRBD1|TRBJ1-4
CASSAGTGGPATNEKLFF
TGTGCCAGCAGCGCTGGGACAGGGGGACCCGCAACTAATGAAAAACTGTTTTTT
>.|TRBV4-3|.|TRBJ1-2
CASSQDGGGINYGYTF
TGCGCCAGCAGCCAAGATGGAGGGGGAATTAACTATGGCTACACCTTC
>few|TRBV18|.|TRBJ2-5
CASSPTADTETQYF
TGTGCCAGCTCACCGACGGCGGATACAGAGACCCAGTACTTC
>.|TRBV2|.|TRBJ1-5
CASSEGLASNQPQHF
TGTGCCAGCAGTGAAGGTCTTGCTAGCAATCAGCCCCAGCATTTT
>medium-sized|TRBV4-2|TRBD1|TRBJ1-6
CASSPGQGNSPLHF
TGTGCCAGCAGCCCGGGACAGGGGAATTCACCCCTCCACTTT
>.|TRBV6-5|.|TRBJ1-4
CASTRWGQNEKLFF
TGTGCCAGCACGAGGTGGGGGCAAAATGAAAAACTGTTTTTT
>few|TRBV6-5|TRBD1|TRBJ1-5
CASSATGAYQPQHF
TGTGCCAGCAGTGCGACAGGGGCCTATCAGCCCCAGCATTTT
>once|TRBV5-6|.|TRBJ2-5
CASSLTGLETQYF
TGTGCCAGCAGTCTAACGGGGTTGGAGACCCAGTACTTC
>.|TRBV19|TRBD1|TRBJ1-2
CASSDRGRRGYTF
TGTGCCAGTAGCGACAGGGGTCGAAGGGGCTACACCTTC
>.|TRBV9|.|TRBJ2-2
CASSVMDTGELFF
TGTGCCAGCAGCGTAATGGACACCGGGGAGCTGTTTTTT
>.|TRBV28|.|TRBJ2-7
CASSIGTSYEQYF
TGTGCCAGCAGCATTGGGACATCGTACGAGCAGTACTTC
>.|TRBV4-2|TRBD2|TRBJ2-1
CASSLGLAGRNEQFF
TGTGCCAGCAGCTTGGGACTAGCGGGAAGAAATGAGCAGTTCTTC
>.|TRBV6-1|.|TRBJ2-3
CASSVSSGSAGATDTQYF
TGTGCCAGCAGTGTGTCCTCTGGGTCCGCGGGGGCCACAGATACGCAGTATTTT
>.|TRBV5-4|.|TRBJ2-5
CASSPGKETQYF
TGTGCCAGCAGTCCAGGGAAAGAGACCCAGTACTTC
>.|TRBV27|.|TRBJ2-7
CASSSDLLYEQYF
TGTGCCAGCAGTTCCGACCTCCTGTACGAGCAGTACTTC
>once|TRBV5-1|TRBD1|TRBJ1-1
CASSLGGTALSNTEAFF
TGCGCCAGCAGCTTGGGTGGGACAGCCTTATCAAACACTGAAGCTTTCTTT
>.|TRBV30|.|TRBJ1-5
CAWSASRSARSNQPQHF
TGTGCCTGGAGTGCCTCCAGGTCGGCGCGTAGCAATCAGCCCCAGCATTTT
>.|TRBV6-5|.|TRBJ1-5
CASSVTRSQPQHF
TGTGCCAGCAGTGTTACAAGGAGTCAGCCCCAGCATTTT
>.|TRBV7-2|TRBD2|TRBJ2-1
CASSLSTGTGTSAYNEQFF
TGTGCCAGCAGCTTAAGTACAGGGACCGGGACTAGCGCCTACAATGAGCAGTTCTTC
>once|TRBV7-2|.|TRBJ2-3
CASSLGGRTDTQYF
TGTGCCAGCAGCTTAGGGGGGAGAACAGATACGCAGTATTTT
>.|TRBV19|TRBD1|TRBJ1-2
CASSTTGGDGYTF
TGTGCCAGTAGTACAACAGGGGGCGATGGCTACACCTTC
>.|TRBV7-8|.|TRBJ2-1
CASSLAVLVGDEQFF
TGTGCCAGCAGCTTAGCGGTGTTAGTGGGGGATGAGCAGTTCTTC
>.|TRBV19|.|TRBJ1-1
CASSYGNTEAFF
TGTGCCAGTAGTTACGGGAACACTGAAGCTTTCTTT
>.|TRBV7-6|TRBD2|TRBJ2-1
CASSLALAGGLSYNEQFF
TGTGCCAGCAGCTTAGCACTAGCGGGGGGACTTTCCTACAATGAGCAGTTCTTC